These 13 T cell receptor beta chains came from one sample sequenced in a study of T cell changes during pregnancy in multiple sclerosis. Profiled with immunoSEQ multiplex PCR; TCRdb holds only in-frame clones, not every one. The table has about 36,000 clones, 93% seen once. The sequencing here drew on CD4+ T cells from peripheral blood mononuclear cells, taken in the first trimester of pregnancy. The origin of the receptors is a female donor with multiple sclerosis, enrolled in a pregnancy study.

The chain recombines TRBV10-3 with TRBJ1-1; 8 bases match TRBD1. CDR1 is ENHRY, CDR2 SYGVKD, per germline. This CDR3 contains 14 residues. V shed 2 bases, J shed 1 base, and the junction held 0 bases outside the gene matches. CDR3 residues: CAISEGQGNTEAFF. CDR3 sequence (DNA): TGTGCCATCAGTGAGGGACAGGGGAACACTGAAGCTTTCTTT.

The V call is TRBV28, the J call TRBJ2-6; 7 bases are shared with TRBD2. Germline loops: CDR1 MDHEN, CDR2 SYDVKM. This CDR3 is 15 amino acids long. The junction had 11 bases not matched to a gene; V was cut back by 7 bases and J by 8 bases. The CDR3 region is CASTRGTTGTNVLTF. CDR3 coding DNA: TGTGCCAGCACCCGTGGGACTACCGGTACCAACGTCCTGACTTTC. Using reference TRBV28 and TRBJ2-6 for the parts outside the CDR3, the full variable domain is DVKVTQSSRYLVKRTGEKVFLECVQDMDHENMFWYRQDPGLGLRLIYFSYDVKMKEKGDIPEGYSVSREKKERFSLILESASTNQTSMYLCASTRGTTGTNVLTFGAGSRLTVL.

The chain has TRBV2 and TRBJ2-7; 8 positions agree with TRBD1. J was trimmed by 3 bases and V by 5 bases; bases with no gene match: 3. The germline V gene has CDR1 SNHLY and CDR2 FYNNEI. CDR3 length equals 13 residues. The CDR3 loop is CASSLRGLYEQYF. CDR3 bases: TGTGCCAGCAGTCTCAGGGGGCTCTACGAGCAGTACTTC. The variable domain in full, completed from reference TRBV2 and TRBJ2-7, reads EPEVTQTPSHQVTQMGQEVILRCVPISNHLYFYWYRQILGQKVEFLVSFYNNEISEKSEIFDDQFSVERPDGSNFTLKIRSTKLEDSAMYFCASSLRGLYEQYFGPGTRLTVT.

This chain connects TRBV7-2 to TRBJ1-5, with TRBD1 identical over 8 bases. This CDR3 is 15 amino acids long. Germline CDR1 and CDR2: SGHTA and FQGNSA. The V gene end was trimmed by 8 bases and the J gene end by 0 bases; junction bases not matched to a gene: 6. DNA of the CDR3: TGTGCCAGCGGGAGACAGGGGCATAGCAATCAGCCCCAGCATTTT. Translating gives CASGRQGHSNQPQHF.

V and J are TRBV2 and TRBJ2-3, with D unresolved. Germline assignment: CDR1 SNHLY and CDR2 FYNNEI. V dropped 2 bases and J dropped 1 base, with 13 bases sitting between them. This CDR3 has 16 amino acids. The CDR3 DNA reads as TGTGCCAGCAGTGAACGCTGGGCACAAGGCACAGATACGCAGTATTTT. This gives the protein CASSERWAQGTDTQYF. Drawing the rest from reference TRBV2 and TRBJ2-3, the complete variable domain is EPEVTQTPSHQVTQMGQEVILRCVPISNHLYFYWYRQILGQKVEFLVSFYNNEISEKSEIFDDQFSVERPDGSNFTLKIRSTKLEDSAMYFCASSERWAQGTDTQYFGPGTRLTVL.

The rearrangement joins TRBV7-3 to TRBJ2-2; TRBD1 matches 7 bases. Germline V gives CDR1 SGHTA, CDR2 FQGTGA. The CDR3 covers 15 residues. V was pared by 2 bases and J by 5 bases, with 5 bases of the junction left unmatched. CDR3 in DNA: TGTGCCAGCAGCTTATCGACAGGGAATACCGGGGAGCTGTTTTTT. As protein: CASSLSTGNTGELFF.

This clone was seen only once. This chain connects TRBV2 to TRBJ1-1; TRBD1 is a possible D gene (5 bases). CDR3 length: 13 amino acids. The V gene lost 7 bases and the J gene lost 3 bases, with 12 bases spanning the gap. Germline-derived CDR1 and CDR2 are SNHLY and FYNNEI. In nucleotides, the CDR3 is TGTGCCAGCAACGGGGGTTGGGACACTGAAGCTTTCTTT. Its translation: CASNGGWDTEAFF.

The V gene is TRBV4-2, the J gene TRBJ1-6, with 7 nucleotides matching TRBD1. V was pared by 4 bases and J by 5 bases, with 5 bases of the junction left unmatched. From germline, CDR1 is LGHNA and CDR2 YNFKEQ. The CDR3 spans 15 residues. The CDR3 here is CASSLGQGDNSPLHF. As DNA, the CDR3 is TGTGCCAGCAGCCTAGGGCAGGGGGATAATTCACCCCTCCACTTT.

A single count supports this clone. The CDR3 bases are TGTGCCAGTAGTACGGGGACAGGGAGGTCTAACTATGGCTACACCTTC. This gives the protein CASSTGTGRSNYGYTF. V and J are TRBV19 and TRBJ1-2; TRBD1 aligns across 9 bases. The CDR3 runs 16 residues. Per the germline V gene, CDR1 is LNHDA and CDR2 is SQIVND (reference sequence). The J segment lost 0 bases and the V segment lost 4 bases, leaving 6 bases of the junction unmatched.

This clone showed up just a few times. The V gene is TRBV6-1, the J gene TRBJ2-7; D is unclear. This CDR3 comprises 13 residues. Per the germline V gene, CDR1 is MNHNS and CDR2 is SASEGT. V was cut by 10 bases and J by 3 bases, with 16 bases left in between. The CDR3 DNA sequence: TGTGCCACCAGGAGAGAAACGAACTACGAGCAGTACTTC. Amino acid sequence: CATRRETNYEQYF.

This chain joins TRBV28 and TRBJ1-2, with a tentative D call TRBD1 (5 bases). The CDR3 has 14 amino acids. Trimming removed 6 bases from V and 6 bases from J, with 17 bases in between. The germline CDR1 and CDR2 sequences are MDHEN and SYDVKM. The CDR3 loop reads CASSSLVTVDGYTF. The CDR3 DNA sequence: TGTGCCAGCAGCTCCCTTGTGACAGTCGATGGCTACACCTTC.

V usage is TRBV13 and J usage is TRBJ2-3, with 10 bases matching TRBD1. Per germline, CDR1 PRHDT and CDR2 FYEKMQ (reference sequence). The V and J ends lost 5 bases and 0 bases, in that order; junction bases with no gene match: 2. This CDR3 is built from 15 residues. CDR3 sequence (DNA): TGTGCCAGCAGCCGGGACAGGGGTAGCACAGATACGCAGTATTTT. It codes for CASSRDRGSTDTQYF.

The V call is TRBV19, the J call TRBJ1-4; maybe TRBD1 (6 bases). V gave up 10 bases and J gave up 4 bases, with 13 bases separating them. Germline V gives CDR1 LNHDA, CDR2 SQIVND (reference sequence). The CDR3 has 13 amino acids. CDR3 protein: CATQEQGNEKLFF. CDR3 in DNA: TGTGCCACACAAGAACAGGGTAATGAAAAACTGTTTTTT. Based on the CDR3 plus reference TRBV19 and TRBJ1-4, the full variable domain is DGGITQSPKYLFRKEGQNVTLSCEQNLNHDAMYWYRQDPGQGLRLIYYSQIVNDFQKGDIAEGYSVSREKKESFPLTVTSAQKNPTAFYLCATQEQGNEKLFFGSGTQLSVL.